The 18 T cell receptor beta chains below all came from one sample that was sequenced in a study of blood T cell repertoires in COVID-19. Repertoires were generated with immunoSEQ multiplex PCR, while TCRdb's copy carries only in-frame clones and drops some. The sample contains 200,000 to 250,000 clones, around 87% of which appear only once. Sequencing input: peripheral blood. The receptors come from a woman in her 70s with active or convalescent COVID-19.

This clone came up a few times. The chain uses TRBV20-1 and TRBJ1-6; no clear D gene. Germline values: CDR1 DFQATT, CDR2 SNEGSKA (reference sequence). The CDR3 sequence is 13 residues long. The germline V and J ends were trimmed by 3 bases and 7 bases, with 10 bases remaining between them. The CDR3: CSASLEKNSPLHF. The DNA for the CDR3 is TGCAGTGCTAGTTTAGAGAAGAATTCACCCCTCCACTTT.

In nucleotides, the CDR3 is TGTGCCAGCAGCCAAGTTGGAGGGGCTTTCTTT. Translation gives CASSQVGGAFF. The genes are TRBV14 and TRBJ1-1; no firm D call. This CDR3 is built from 11 residues. Germline loops: CDR1 SGHDN, CDR2 FVKESK. V was cut by 1 base and J by 11 bases, with 8 bases left in between.

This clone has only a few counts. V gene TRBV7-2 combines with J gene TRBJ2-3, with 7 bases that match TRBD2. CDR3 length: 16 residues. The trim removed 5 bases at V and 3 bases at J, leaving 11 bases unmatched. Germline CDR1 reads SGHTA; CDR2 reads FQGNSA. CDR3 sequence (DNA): TGTGCCAGCAGCCCACTTGGGGAGGGGTGGACAGATACGCAGTATTTT. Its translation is CASSPLGEGWTDTQYF. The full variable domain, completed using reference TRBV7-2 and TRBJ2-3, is GAGVSQSPSNKVTEKGKDVELRCDPISGHTALYWYRQSLGQGLEFLIYFQGNSAPDKSGLPSDRFSAERTGGSVSTLTIQRTQQEDSAVYLCASSPLGEGWTDTQYFGPGTRLTVL.

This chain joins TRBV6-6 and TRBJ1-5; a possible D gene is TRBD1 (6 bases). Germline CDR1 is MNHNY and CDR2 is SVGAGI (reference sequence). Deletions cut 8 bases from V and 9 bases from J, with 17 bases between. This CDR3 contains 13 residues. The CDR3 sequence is CASRTGTLWPQHF. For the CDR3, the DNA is TGTGCCAGCCGAACCGGGACACTATGGCCCCAGCATTTT.

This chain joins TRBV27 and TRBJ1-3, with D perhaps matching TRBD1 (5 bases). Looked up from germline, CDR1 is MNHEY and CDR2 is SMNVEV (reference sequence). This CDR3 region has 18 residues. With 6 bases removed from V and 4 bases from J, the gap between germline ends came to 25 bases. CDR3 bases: TGTGCCAGCAGCCCCCTCCCAATGGGGCTTCCGAGGGGAAACACCATATATTTT. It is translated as CASSPLPMGLPRGNTIYF.

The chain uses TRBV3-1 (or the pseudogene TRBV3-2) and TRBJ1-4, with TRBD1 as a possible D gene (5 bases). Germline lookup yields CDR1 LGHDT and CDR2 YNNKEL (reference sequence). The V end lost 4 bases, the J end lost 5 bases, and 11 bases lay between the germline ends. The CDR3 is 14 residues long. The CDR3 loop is CASSLLGPNEKLFF. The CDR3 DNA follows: TGTGCCAGCAGCCTCCTGGGGCCAAATGAAAAACTGTTTTTT.

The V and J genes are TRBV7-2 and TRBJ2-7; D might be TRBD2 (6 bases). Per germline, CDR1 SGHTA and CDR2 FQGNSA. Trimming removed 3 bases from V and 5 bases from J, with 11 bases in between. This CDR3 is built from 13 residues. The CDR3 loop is CASSFGGSNEQYF. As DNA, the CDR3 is TGTGCCAGCAGCTTCGGGGGTTCGAACGAGCAGTACTTC.

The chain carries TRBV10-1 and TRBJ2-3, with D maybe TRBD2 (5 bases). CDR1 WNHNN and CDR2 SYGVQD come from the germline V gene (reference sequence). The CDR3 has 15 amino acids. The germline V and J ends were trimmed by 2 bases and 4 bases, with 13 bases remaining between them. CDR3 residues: CASSEPGEGSDTQYF. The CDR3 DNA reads TGCGCCAGCAGTGAGCCCGGAGAGGGTTCAGATACGCAGTATTTT.

The CDR3 loop reads CASSPAGLWEITEAFF. CDR3 bases: TGTGCCAGCAGCCCGGCAGGCCTCTGGGAGATCACTGAAGCTTTCTTT. J is TRBJ1-1 and V is TRBV11-2; no reliable D call. The CDR3 runs to 16 residues. Germline V gives CDR1 SGHAT, CDR2 FQNNGV. V shed 5 bases and J shed 4 bases, with 20 bases lying between them.

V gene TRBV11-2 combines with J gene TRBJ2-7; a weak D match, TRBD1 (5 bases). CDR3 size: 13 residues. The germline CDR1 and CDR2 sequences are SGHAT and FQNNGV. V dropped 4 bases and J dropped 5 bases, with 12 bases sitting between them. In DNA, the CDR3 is TGTGCCAGCAGCTCCAGGGCCTTGAACGAGCAGTACTTC. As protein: CASSSRALNEQYF.

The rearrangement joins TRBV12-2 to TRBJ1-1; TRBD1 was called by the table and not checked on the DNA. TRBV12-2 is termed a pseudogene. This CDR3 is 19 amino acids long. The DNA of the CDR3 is TGTGCAAGTCGCTTAGACTTTTTTTTTACGGACAGGGGAACTACTGAAGCTTTCTTT. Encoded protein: CASRLDFFFTDRGTTEAFF.

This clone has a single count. The CDR3 here is CASSRGSTGELFF. The CDR3 DNA is TGTGCCAGTAGCAGGGGGTCCACCGGGGAGCTGTTTTTT. This rearrangement joins TRBV19 to TRBJ2-2; the match to TRBD1 covers 7 bases. Germline V lookup: CDR1 LNHDA, CDR2 SQIVND (reference sequence). The CDR3 extends over 13 amino acids. V trimming: 6 bases; J trimming: 4 bases; junction bases outside the gene matches: 2. The whole variable domain, remainder taken from reference TRBV19 and TRBJ2-2, is DGGITQSPKYLFRKEGQNVTLSCEQNLNHDAMYWYRQDPGQGLRLIYYSQIVNDFQKGDIAEGYSVSREKKESFPLTVTSAQKNPTAFYLCASSRGSTGELFFGEGSRLTVL.

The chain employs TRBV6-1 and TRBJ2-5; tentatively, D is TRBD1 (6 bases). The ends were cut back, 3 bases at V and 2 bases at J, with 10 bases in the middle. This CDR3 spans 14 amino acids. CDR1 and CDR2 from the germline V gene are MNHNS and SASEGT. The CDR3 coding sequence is TGTGCCAGCAGTGAGGGGACATCTCAAGAGACCCAGTACTTC. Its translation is CASSEGTSQETQYF.

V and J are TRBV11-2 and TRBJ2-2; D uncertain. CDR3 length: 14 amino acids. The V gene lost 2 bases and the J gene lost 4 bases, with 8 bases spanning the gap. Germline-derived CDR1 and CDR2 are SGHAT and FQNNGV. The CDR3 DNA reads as TGTGCCAGCAGCTTAACCACGAGCACCGGGGAGCTGTTTTTT. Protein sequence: CASSLTTSTGELFF.

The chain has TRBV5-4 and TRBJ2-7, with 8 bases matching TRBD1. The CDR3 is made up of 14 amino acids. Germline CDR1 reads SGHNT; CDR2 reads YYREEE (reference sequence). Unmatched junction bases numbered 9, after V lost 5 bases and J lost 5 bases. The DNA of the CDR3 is TGTGCCAGCAGTTGGCAGGGGGCCAGGAACGAGCAGTACTTC. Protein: CASSWQGARNEQYF.

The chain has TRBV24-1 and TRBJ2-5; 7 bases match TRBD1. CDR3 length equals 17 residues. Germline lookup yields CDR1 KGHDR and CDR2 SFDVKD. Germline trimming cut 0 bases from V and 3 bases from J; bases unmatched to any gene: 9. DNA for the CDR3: TGTGCCACCAGTGATTTGAGTACGGCAGGGGGAAAAGAGACCCAGTACTTC. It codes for CATSDLSTAGGKETQYF.

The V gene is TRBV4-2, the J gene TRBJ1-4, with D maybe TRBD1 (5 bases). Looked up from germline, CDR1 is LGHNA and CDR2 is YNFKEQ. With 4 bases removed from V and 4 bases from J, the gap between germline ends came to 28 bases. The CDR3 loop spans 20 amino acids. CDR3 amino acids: CASSRRIGATNSGGNEKLFF. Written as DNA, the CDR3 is TGTGCCAGCAGCCGACGGATAGGGGCAACCAACTCCGGGGGTAATGAAAAACTGTTTTTT.

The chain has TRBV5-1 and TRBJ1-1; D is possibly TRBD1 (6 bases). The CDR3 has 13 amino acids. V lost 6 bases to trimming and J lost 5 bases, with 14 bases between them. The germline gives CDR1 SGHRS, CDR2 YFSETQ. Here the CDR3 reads CASKRPRGTEAFF. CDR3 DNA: TGCGCCAGCAAGAGACCGAGGGGGACTGAAGCTTTCTTT.